Shown below are 15 T cell receptor beta chains from a single sample sequenced in a study of control samples from healthy donors and cancer patients. Data came from immunoSEQ multiplex PCR; TCRdb stores just in-frame clones and leaves some out. The profile shows around 110,000 clones, 88% of them singletons. The sequenced sample consisted of blood. These receptor sequences come from a woman in her seventies in good health.

The chain recombines TRBV5-1 with TRBJ1-1, with a tentative D call TRBD1 (6 bases). Germline CDR1 is SGHRS and CDR2 is YFSETQ. V was pared by 7 bases and J by 0 bases, with 10 bases between. The CDR3 has 13 residues. Here the CDR3 DNA reads TGCGCCAGCTCCAGGGGTGTGAACACTGAAGCTTTCTTT. Residues: CASSRGVNTEAFF.

The chain employs TRBV6-4 and TRBJ2-2; D is perhaps TRBD1 (6 bases). The CDR3 loop spans 13 amino acids. Trimming stripped 4 bases from V and 5 bases from J, with 8 bases between. The germline gives CDR1 MRHNA, CDR2 SNTAGT. The CDR3 DNA sequence: TGTGCCAGCAGTGCCGACAGGACCGGGGAGCTGTTTTTT. It yields the protein CASSADRTGELFF.

The chain employs TRBV23-1 and TRBJ1-1, with D hard to call. TRBV23-1 is given ORF status, its function remaining uncertain. The CDR3 loop spans 15 amino acids. Trimming stripped 6 bases from V and 0 bases from J, with 14 bases between. This CDR3 is CASSPSGSMNTEAFF. The CDR3 region has the DNA TGCGCCAGCAGCCCGAGCGGGTCAATGAACACTGAAGCTTTCTTT.

The chain employs TRBV10-3 and TRBJ1-1, with D uncertain. CDR3 length: 12 amino acids. Per germline, CDR1 ENHRY and CDR2 SYGVKD. The germline V and J ends were trimmed by 0 bases and 6 bases, with 5 bases remaining between them. CDR3 sequence: CAISESGSEAFF. The CDR3 bases are TGTGCCATCAGTGAGTCTGGCTCTGAAGCTTTCTTT.

The chain combines TRBV18 with TRBJ2-6, with D unclear. From germline, CDR1 is KGHSH and CDR2 LQKENI. The CDR3 has 14 residues. V dropped 3 bases and J dropped 4 bases, with 7 bases sitting between them. CDR3 amino acids: CASSPPGGANVLTF. CDR3 bases: TGTGCCAGCTCACCCCCCGGGGGGGCCAACGTCCTGACTTTC. Complete variable domain (other parts from reference TRBV18 and TRBJ2-6): NAGVMQNPRHLVRRRGQEARLRCSPMKGHSHVYWYRQLPEEGLKFMVYLQKENIIDESGMPKERFSAEFPKEGPSILRIQQVVRGDSAAYFCASSPPGGANVLTFGAGSRLTVL.

This chain joins TRBV19 and TRBJ2-2; 7 bases fit TRBD2. Losses at the gene ends were 7 bases for V and 2 bases for J; bases not matched to a gene: 4. The CDR3 is made up of 14 amino acids. Germline V gene data show CDR1 as LNHDA and CDR2 as SQIVND (reference sequence). The CDR3 DNA is TGTGCCAGTATTCGGGGGGTAAACACCGGGGAGCTGTTTTTT. It translates to CASIRGVNTGELFF.

This chain uses TRBV6-5 with TRBJ2-3; 8 bases match TRBD2. Per the germline V gene, CDR1 is MNHEY and CDR2 is SVGAGI. Unmatched junction bases numbered 4, after V lost 5 bases and J lost 6 bases. There are 13 residues in the CDR3. The CDR3 DNA reads TGTGCCAGCAGTCCCGAGCGGGGGGATACGCAGTATTTT. Protein sequence: CASSPERGDTQYF.

The V and J genes are TRBV5-6 and TRBJ1-1, with D tentatively TRBD1 (5 bases). In germline, CDR1 is SGHDT, CDR2 YYEEEE. V was pared by 5 bases and J by 1 base, with 21 bases between. This CDR3 has 17 residues. The CDR3 region is CASRRRGGIVGNTEAFF. As DNA, the CDR3 is TGTGCCAGCAGGAGAAGGGGCGGAATTGTCGGGAACACTGAAGCTTTCTTT.

The rearrangement uses TRBV15 and TRBJ2-3; D is possibly TRBD2 (5 bases). The ends were cut back, 4 bases at V and 2 bases at J, with 10 bases in the middle. CDR1 is LNHNV and CDR2 is YYDKDF in the germline V gene (reference sequence). This CDR3 has 14 residues. The CDR3 bases are TGTGCCACCAGCAAAAGGACTCTCACAGATACGCAGTATTTT. Translating gives CATSKRTLTDTQYF.

This clone has only one observation. The chain couples TRBV10-3 to TRBJ2-3, with D tentatively TRBD2 (5 bases). From germline, CDR1 is ENHRY and CDR2 SYGVKD. This CDR3 is built from 14 residues. V was pared by 4 bases and J by 2 bases, with 10 bases between. DNA for the CDR3: TGTGCCATCAGTGGGAGCGGCACCACAGATACGCAGTATTTT. This sequence encodes CAISGSGTTDTQYF.

V and J are TRBV4-1 and TRBJ1-1, with TRBD1 as a possible D gene (6 bases). The germline V gene has CDR1 MGHRA and CDR2 YSYEKL. The CDR3 length is 18 residues. Trimming shortened V by 0 bases and J by 4 bases, and 21 bases separated the two germline ends. The CDR3 protein is CASSQDLRGRGVITEAFF. The CDR3 DNA reads as TGCGCCAGCAGCCAAGATTTACGCGGCAGGGGAGTAATCACTGAAGCTTTCTTT.

This chain's CDR3 is CASSPTSGQGWYGYTF. CDR3 DNA sequence: TGTGCCAGTAGTCCGACTTCGGGACAGGGCTGGTATGGCTACACCTTC. This chain connects TRBV19 to TRBJ1-2; TRBD1 matches 9 bases. The V gene end was trimmed by 5 bases and the J gene end by 5 bases; junction bases not matched to a gene: 12. Germline lookup yields CDR1 LNHDA and CDR2 SQIVND (reference sequence). The CDR3 contains 16 residues.

Of note for this clone: This sample also contains other DNA sequences that code for the same CDR3. The chain uses TRBV15 and TRBJ1-5, with 7 bases that match TRBD1. The CDR3 is 13 amino acids. The trim removed 1 base at V and 7 bases at J, leaving 1 base unmatched. CDR1 is LNHNV and CDR2 is YYDKDF in the germline V gene (reference sequence). CDR3 DNA: TGTGCCACCAGCAGAGGACAGGGACAGCCCCAGCATTTT. It yields the protein CATSRGQGQPQHF.

This CDR3 reads CASSHGQDGLNTEAFF. CDR3 coding DNA: TGTGCCAGCAGCCACGGACAGGACGGGTTGAACACTGAAGCTTTCTTT. The chain employs TRBV3-1 (or the pseudogene TRBV3-2) and TRBJ1-1, with 7 bases that match TRBD1. CDR3 length: 16 amino acids. Germline V gene data show CDR1 as LGHDT and CDR2 as YNNKEL (reference sequence). J gave up 0 bases and V 3 bases, and 7 bases lay outside the gene matches.

This chain uses TRBV11-2 with TRBJ2-4; the match to TRBD2 covers 13 bases. J gave up 4 bases and V 5 bases, and 11 bases lay outside the gene matches. Germline V gene lookup returns CDR1 SGHAT and CDR2 FQNNGV. The CDR3 is 18 amino acids. CDR3 loop: CASSPGLAGTLAKNIQYF. The CDR3 DNA reads TGTGCCAGCAGCCCGGGACTAGCGGGGACCTTAGCTAAAAACATTCAGTACTTC.